These 32 T cell receptor beta chains originate from one sample sequenced in a study of T-cell reconstitution after alpha-beta-depleted transplantation in children. During its preparation, the TCRbeta library received unique molecular identifiers. From the PCR reads, TCRdb called clonotypes with MiXCR, one entry per CDR3 protein. The table includes approximately 420,000 distinct CDR3 sequences, roughly a tenth detected once. Sequencing used PBMCs from the stem cell graft donor, obtained from the stem cell graft. All receptors come from a human donor who donated a stem cell graft to a child with acute myeloid leukemia.

The chain is built from TRBV20-1 and TRBJ1-1, with 8 bases lining up with TRBD1. This CDR3 spans 14 amino acids. Trimming at V came to 6 bases and at J to 2 bases, leaving 8 bases not matched to a gene. The germline V gene has CDR1 DFQATT and CDR2 SNEGSKA (reference sequence). This CDR3 reads CSALPGQANTEAFF. Here the CDR3 DNA reads TGCAGTGCGCTACCGGGACAGGCTAACACTGAAGCTTTCTTT.

This clonotype ranks as medium-sized (0.01 to 0.1%). The chain has TRBV7-2 and TRBJ2-7, with 14 bases lining up with TRBD2. Germline assignment: CDR1 SGHTA and CDR2 FQGNSA. The CDR3 length is 13 residues. V was clipped by 4 bases and J by 10 bases; unmatched bases: 3. CDR3 nucleotide sequence: TGTGCCAGCAGCTGGACTAGCGGGGGGCCACAGTACGTC. It yields the protein CASSWTSGGPQYV.

There are a few counts of this clonotype. The chain combines TRBV6-2 or TRBV6-3 with TRBJ2-1, with 13 bases fitting TRBD2. The length of the CDR3 is 19 residues. The germline CDR1 and CDR2 sequences are MNHEY and SVGEGT. V trimming: 3 bases; J trimming: 4 bases; junction bases outside the gene matches: 12. Here the CDR3 DNA reads TGTGCCAGCAGTTATCCTAAAGGGACTAGCGGGACCCGGTACAATGAGCAGTTCTTC. It encodes CASSYPKGTSGTRYNEQFF.

This clonotype showed up many times. CDR3 sequence: CSASGNNEQFF. CDR3 coding DNA: TGCAGTGCTAGCGGGAACAATGAGCAGTTCTTC. This chain uses TRBV20-1 with TRBJ2-1; D possibly corresponds to TRBD2 (5 bases). The CDR3 sequence is 11 residues long. Per the germline V gene, CDR1 is DFQATT and CDR2 is SNEGSKA (reference sequence). V was clipped by 3 bases and J by 5 bases, with 5 bases between them.

In its sample, this clonotype was seen a few times. V gene TRBV20-1 combines with J gene TRBJ2-1; 15 bases fit TRBD2. This CDR3 is built from 19 residues. Unmatched junction bases numbered 19, after V lost 6 bases and J lost 7 bases. Looked up from germline, CDR1 is DFQATT and CDR2 is SNEGSKA (reference sequence). CDR3 coding DNA: TGCAGTGCCATAACCTGGGGACTAGCGGGAGGTTCCGGGAGGAATGAGCAGTTCTTC. Protein: CSAITWGLAGGSGRNEQFF.

This chain connects TRBV27 to TRBJ2-7; D tentatively fits TRBD1 or TRBD2 (5 bases each). Germline V gene lookup returns CDR1 MNHEY and CDR2 SMNVEV (reference sequence). This CDR3 comprises 16 residues. Deletions cut 5 bases from V and 2 bases from J, with 19 bases between. CDR3 DNA sequence: TGTGCCAGCAGTGGAATCCTCCGGGACGGGACCTACGAGCAGTACTTC. Translation: CASSGILRDGTYEQYF.

This clonotype was recorded many times. J is TRBJ1-2 and V is TRBV5-1, with a tentative D call TRBD1 (5 bases). V was shortened by 0 bases and J by 2 bases, with 11 bases between the two germline ends. In germline, CDR1 is SGHRS, CDR2 YFSETQ. CDR3 size: 15 residues. For the CDR3, the DNA is TGCGCCAGCAGCTTGGCTGGGGCAGGGAACTATGGCTACACCTTC. This translates into CASSLAGAGNYGYTF.

This clonotype occurred a few times. V gene TRBV20-1 combines with J gene TRBJ1-2; D is possibly TRBD1 (5 bases). This CDR3 has 12 residues. V shed 5 bases and J shed 9 bases, with 16 bases lying between them. Germline V gene sequence: CDR1 DFQATT, CDR2 SNEGSKA (reference sequence). DNA of the CDR3: TGCAGTGCTTCCCAAGTGGGGGGTCGCTACACCTTC. It yields the protein CSASQVGGRYTF.

This clonotype was seen many times. The chain employs TRBV10-3 and TRBJ2-5; tentatively, D is TRBD1 (5 bases). Per germline, CDR1 ENHRY and CDR2 SYGVKD. This CDR3 is 13 amino acids long. V was shortened by 5 bases and J by 1 base, with 8 bases between the two germline ends. CDR3 protein: CAISSGSQETQYF. The CDR3 coding sequence is TGTGCCATCAGTTCAGGGTCCCAAGAGACCCAGTACTTC.

This clonotype was picked up a small number of times. This chain joins TRBV5-1 and TRBJ1-2, with 9 nucleotides matching TRBD1. In germline, CDR1 is SGHRS, CDR2 YFSETQ. V lost 4 bases and J lost 8; bases outside the gene matches: 3. This CDR3 has 12 residues. The CDR3 sequence is CASSEQGAGYTF. CDR3 nucleotide sequence: TGCGCCAGCAGCGAACAGGGGGCCGGCTACACCTTC.

This clonotype was recorded at least ten times. The rearrangement links TRBV29-1 to TRBJ2-6; D not resolved. V dropped 4 bases and J dropped 1 base, with 8 bases sitting between them. The germline V gene encodes CDR1 SQVTM and CDR2 ANQGSEA. This CDR3 comprises 14 residues. The chain's CDR3 is CSVGGRSGANVLTF. In nucleotides, the CDR3 is TGCAGCGTTGGAGGCAGATCTGGGGCCAACGTCCTGACTTTC.

The table lists this clonotype with a few counts. The rearrangement joins TRBV10-2 to TRBJ2-3; weak D call: TRBD1 (6 bases). This CDR3 has 13 amino acids. V was clipped by 7 bases and J by 2 bases, with 10 bases between them. The germline V gene has CDR1 WSHSY and CDR2 SAAADI. The CDR3 loop reads CASTRGFTDTQYF. The CDR3 nucleotides are TGCGCCAGCACCAGGGGTTTCACAGATACGCAGTATTTT.

V gene TRBV7-2 combines with J gene TRBJ1-1; D may be TRBD1 (5 bases). The CDR3 spans 13 residues. Per the germline V gene, CDR1 is SGHTA and CDR2 is FQGNSA. Trimming cost V 3 bases and J 10 bases, with 15 bases left between them. CDR3 residues: CASSLREARGAFF. In nucleotides, the CDR3 is TGTGCCAGCAGCTTGAGGGAGGCGAGGGGAGCTTTCTTT.

In this sample, this clonotype turned up many times. The chain combines TRBV15 with TRBJ1-5; possible D gene TRBD1, 5 bases. The CDR3 is 15 amino acids. Germline V gene sequence: CDR1 LNHNV, CDR2 YYDKDF (reference sequence). Deletions cut 5 bases from V and 2 bases from J, with 13 bases between. CDR3 in DNA: TGTGCCACCAGCTCCAAATTGGGGGGCAATCAGCCCCAGCATTTT. This encodes CATSSKLGGNQPQHF.

This clonotype was detected only a few times. The chain has TRBV5-1 and TRBJ2-7, with 7 bases identical to TRBD2. Per the germline V gene, CDR1 is SGHRS and CDR2 is YFSETQ. The CDR3 loop spans 15 amino acids. After removal of 1 base from V and 1 base from J, the junction contained 5 bases not matched to a gene. The CDR3 spells CASSLLPSGSYEQYF. As DNA, the CDR3 is TGCGCCAGCAGCTTGTTGCCTAGCGGATCCTACGAGCAGTACTTC.

The chain links TRBV20-1 to TRBJ1-5; no definite D call. The CDR3 spans 12 residues. Trimming took 3 bases from V and 1 from J, leaving 4 bases between them. Germline CDR1 DFQATT, CDR2 SNEGSKA (reference sequence). CDR3 bases: TGCAGTGCTAGGAAAAGCAATCAGCCCCAGCATTTT. Amino acids: CSARKSNQPQHF.

This clonotype has a count of ten or more. This chain connects TRBV5-1 to TRBJ2-7; D gene unclear. The CDR3 covers 15 residues. V gave up 5 bases and J gave up 1 base, with 16 bases separating them. Looked up from germline, CDR1 is SGHRS and CDR2 is YFSETQ. CDR3 protein: CASRQDPVLSYEQYV. The CDR3 bases are TGCGCCAGCAGACAAGATCCCGTCTTATCCTACGAGCAGTACGTC.

This clonotype was observed many times. The chain uses TRBV15 and TRBJ1-4; 7 bases align to TRBD1. The V gene end was trimmed by 0 bases and the J gene end by 11 bases; junction bases not matched to a gene: 6. Germline loops: CDR1 LNHNV, CDR2 YYDKDF (reference sequence). This CDR3 spans 14 amino acids. Written as DNA, the CDR3 is TGTGCCACCAGCAGAGACGCGCAGGGGGAGAAACTGTTTTTT. It encodes CATSRDAQGEKLFF.

The chain uses TRBV12-3 or TRBV12-4 and TRBJ2-1; 7 nucleotides line up with TRBD2. The CDR3 is 14 amino acids. V dropped 8 bases and J dropped 6; count of bases not matched to a gene: 10. CDR3 amino acids: CASREVGVVNEQFF. In nucleotides, the CDR3 is TGTGCCAGCCGGGAGGTGGGGGTCGTCAATGAGCAGTTCTTC.

This clonotype appeared many times. The gene calls are TRBV5-1 and TRBJ2-5; the match to TRBD1 covers 10 bases. CDR3 size: 15 residues. V shed 7 bases and J 2 bases; nucleotides not matched to a gene: 8. Germline loops: CDR1 SGHRS, CDR2 YFSETQ. The CDR3 spells CASQGQGNLQETQYF. In nucleotides, the CDR3 is TGCGCCAGCCAGGGACAGGGGAATCTACAAGAGACCCAGTACTTC.

The CDR3 DNA follows: TGCGCCAGCAGCTTGGCCCCGGAGAGCTCCTACGAGCAGTACTTC. It translates to CASSLAPESSYEQYF. The chain carries TRBV5-1 and TRBJ2-7; D call uncertain. Germline loops: CDR1 SGHRS, CDR2 YFSETQ. This CDR3 spans 15 amino acids. Deletions cut 0 bases from V and 0 bases from J, with 10 bases between.

This clonotype showed up many times. This rearrangement joins TRBV6-2 or TRBV6-3 to TRBJ2-3; D remains ambiguous. The CDR3 length is 13 residues. Between the trimmed V and J ends, which lost 2 bases and 4 bases, there was a span of 7 bases. Germline CDR1 MNHEY, CDR2 SVGEGT. For the CDR3, the DNA is TGTGCCAGCAGTTACGGGTGGGCAGATACGCAGTATTTT. Translated: CASSYGWADTQYF.

This clonotype was seen ten or more times. DNA for the CDR3: TGCAGCGGAGTAGCGGGGGGCCCGGGCACAGATACGCAGTATTTT. It translates to CSGVAGGPGTDTQYF. The genes are TRBV29-1 and TRBJ2-3; TRBD2 matches at 10 bases. The J segment lost 1 base and the V segment lost 7 bases, leaving 8 bases of the junction unmatched. CDR3 length: 15 residues. CDR1 is SQVTM and CDR2 is ANQGSEA in the germline V gene.

Only a few counts were recorded for this clonotype. This rearrangement joins TRBV12-3 or TRBV12-4 to TRBJ2-7, with D perhaps TRBD2 (5 bases). The CDR3 loop spans 15 amino acids. The V end lost 3 bases, the J end lost 3 bases, and 15 bases lay between the germline ends. This chain's CDR3 is CASSFPRDLGYEQYV. The CDR3 DNA sequence: TGTGCCAGCAGTTTTCCCCGGGATCTCGGCTACGAGCAGTACGTC.

This clonotype turned up a few times. This sequence joins TRBV5-1 and TRBJ2-1; D call uncertain. V was clipped by 0 bases and J by 6 bases, with 13 bases between them. Germline V gives CDR1 SGHRS, CDR2 YFSETQ. The CDR3 totals 15 residues. This chain's CDR3 is CASSLVAAPINEQFF. Here the CDR3 DNA reads TGCGCCAGCAGCTTGGTTGCAGCTCCCATCAATGAGCAGTTCTTC.

This clonotype was observed a few times. The rearrangement uses TRBV9 and TRBJ2-1, with D possibly matching TRBD2 (5 bases). V was trimmed by 4 bases and J by 9 bases, leaving 14 bases between them. Germline assignment: CDR1 SGDLS and CDR2 YYNGEE. The CDR3 extends over 13 amino acids. CDR3 nucleotides: TGTGCCAGCAGCCCACGGACTCGTGGTGAGCAGTTCTTC. It translates to CASSPRTRGEQFF.

This clonotype was observed a few times. This chain connects TRBV20-1 to TRBJ1-6; 10 bases fit TRBD1. Germline V CDR1 and CDR2: DFQATT, SNEGSKA (reference sequence). V lost 2 bases, J lost 9 bases, and 4 bases stayed unmatched. The CDR3 is 14 amino acids. The CDR3 spells CSARPDRGPSPLHF. The DNA for the CDR3 is TGCAGTGCTAGACCCGACAGGGGGCCTTCACCCCTCCACTTT.

The chain couples TRBV25-1 to TRBJ2-2, with 7 bases identical to TRBD1. CDR3 size: 17 residues. V was clipped by 1 base and J by 5 bases; unmatched bases: 10. Germline CDR1 MGHDK, CDR2 SYGVNS. The CDR3 here is CASSESTGQLSTGELFF. CDR3 bases: TGTGCCAGCAGTGAATCAACGGGACAGCTTTCGACCGGGGAGCTGTTTTTT. The whole variable domain, filled in from reference TRBV25-1 and TRBJ2-2, reads EADIYQTPRYLVIGTGKKITLECSQTMGHDKMYWYQQDPGMELHLIHYSYGVNSTEKGDLSSESTVSRIRTEHFPLTLESARPSHTSQYLCASSESTGQLSTGELFFGEGSRLTVL.

The sample holds a few counts of this clonotype. The chain links TRBV10-3 to TRBJ2-7, with D unclear. The CDR3 runs to 12 residues. The V gene lost 6 bases and the J gene lost 3 bases, with 9 bases spanning the gap. Germline V gene sequence: CDR1 ENHRY, CDR2 SYGVKD. The CDR3 bases are TGTGCCATCAGCTCGGCGCGCTACGAGCAGTACGTC. Amino acid sequence: CAISSARYEQYV.

The table lists this clonotype with a few counts. CDR3 coding DNA: TGCAGCGTTGTATTAGGGGCTGTCTACGAGCAGTACTTC. Translation: CSVVLGAVYEQYF. The gene calls are TRBV29-1 and TRBJ2-7, with D perhaps TRBD1 (5 bases). Germline CDR1 reads SQVTM; CDR2 reads ANQGSEA. V was clipped by 4 bases and J by 3 bases, with 13 bases between them. The CDR3 is 13 amino acids.

This clonotype occurred a few times. This rearrangement joins TRBV12-3 or TRBV12-4 to TRBJ2-5, with a possible D match to TRBD2 (6 bases). This CDR3 is built from 12 residues. V was shortened by 7 bases and J by 7 bases, with 13 bases between the two germline ends. The CDR3 bases are TGTGCCAGCAACCGGGGGTTGGGGACCCAGTACTTC. It yields the protein CASNRGLGTQYF.

This clonotype was seen at least ten times. J is TRBJ2-3 and V is TRBV7-9; a weak D match, TRBD1 (5 bases). Trimming removed 5 bases from V and 10 bases from J, with 19 bases in between. CDR3 length equals 14 residues. Per germline, CDR1 SEHNR and CDR2 FQNEAQ (reference sequence). CDR3 protein: CASSQRGEAPAQYF. In DNA form, the CDR3 reads TGTGCCAGCAGCCAAAGGGGCGAGGCGCCCGCGCAGTATTTT.